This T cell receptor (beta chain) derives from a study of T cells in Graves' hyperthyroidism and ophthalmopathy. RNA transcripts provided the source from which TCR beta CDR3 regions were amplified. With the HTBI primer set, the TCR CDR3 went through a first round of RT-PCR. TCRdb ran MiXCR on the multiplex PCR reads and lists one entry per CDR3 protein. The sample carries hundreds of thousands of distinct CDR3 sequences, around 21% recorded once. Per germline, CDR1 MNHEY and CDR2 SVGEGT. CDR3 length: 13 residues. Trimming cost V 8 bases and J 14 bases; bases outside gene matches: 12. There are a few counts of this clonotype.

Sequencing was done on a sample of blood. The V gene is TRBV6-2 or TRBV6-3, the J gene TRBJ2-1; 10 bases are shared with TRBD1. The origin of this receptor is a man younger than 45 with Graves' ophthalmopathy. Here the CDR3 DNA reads TGTGCCAGCCGTACCTCGGTCGGGACAGGGGAGTTCTTC. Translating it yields CASRTSVGTGEFF.